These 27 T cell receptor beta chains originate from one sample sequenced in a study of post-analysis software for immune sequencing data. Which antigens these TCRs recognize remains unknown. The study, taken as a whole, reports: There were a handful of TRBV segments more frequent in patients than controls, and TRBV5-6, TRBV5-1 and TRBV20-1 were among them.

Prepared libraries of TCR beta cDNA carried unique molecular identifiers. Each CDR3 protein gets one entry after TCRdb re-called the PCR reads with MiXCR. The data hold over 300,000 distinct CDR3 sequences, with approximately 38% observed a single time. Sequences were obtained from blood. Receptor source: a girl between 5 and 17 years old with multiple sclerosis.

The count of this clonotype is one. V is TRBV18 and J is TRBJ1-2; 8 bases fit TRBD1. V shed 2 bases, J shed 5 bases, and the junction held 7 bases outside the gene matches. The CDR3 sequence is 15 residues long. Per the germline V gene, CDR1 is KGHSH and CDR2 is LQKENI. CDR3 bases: TGTGCCAGCTCACCAGGGACAGGCGAGCGGTATGGCTACACCTTC. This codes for CASSPGTGERYGYTF.

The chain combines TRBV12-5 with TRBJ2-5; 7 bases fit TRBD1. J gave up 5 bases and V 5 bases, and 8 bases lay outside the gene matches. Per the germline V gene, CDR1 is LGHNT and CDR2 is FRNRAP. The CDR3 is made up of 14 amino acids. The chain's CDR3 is CASGPGQPLETQYF. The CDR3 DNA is TGTGCTAGTGGTCCGGGACAGCCGCTGGAGACCCAGTACTTC.

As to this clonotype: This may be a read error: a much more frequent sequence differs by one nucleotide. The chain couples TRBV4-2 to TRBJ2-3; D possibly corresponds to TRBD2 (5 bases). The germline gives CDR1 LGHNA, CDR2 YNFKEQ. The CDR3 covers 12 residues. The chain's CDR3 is CASNQDEGTQYF. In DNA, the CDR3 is TGTGCCAGCAACCAAGATGAGGGTACGCAGTATTTT.

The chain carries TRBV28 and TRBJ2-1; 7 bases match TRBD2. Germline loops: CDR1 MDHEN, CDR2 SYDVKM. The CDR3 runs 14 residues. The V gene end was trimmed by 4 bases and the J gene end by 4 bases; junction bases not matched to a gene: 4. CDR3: CASSSAGEYNEQFF. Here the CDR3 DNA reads TGTGCCAGCAGTTCCGCGGGGGAGTACAATGAGCAGTTCTTC.

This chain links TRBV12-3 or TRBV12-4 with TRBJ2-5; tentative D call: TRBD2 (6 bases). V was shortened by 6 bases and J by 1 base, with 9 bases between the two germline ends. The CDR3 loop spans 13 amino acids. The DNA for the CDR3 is TGTGCCAGCAGATCGGGGGTCCAAGAGACCCAGTACTTC. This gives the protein CASRSGVQETQYF.

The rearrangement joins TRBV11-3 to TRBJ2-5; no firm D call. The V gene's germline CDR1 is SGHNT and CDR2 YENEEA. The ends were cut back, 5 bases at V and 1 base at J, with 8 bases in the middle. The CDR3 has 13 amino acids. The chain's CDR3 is CASSPDCQETQYF. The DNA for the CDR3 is TGTGCCAGCAGCCCCGACTGCCAAGAGACCCAGTACTTC.

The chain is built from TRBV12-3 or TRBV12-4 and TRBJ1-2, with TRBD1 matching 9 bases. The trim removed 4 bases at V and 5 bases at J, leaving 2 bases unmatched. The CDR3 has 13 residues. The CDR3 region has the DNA TGTGCCAGCAGTTGGGACAGGGTGTATGGCTACACCTTC. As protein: CASSWDRVYGYTF.

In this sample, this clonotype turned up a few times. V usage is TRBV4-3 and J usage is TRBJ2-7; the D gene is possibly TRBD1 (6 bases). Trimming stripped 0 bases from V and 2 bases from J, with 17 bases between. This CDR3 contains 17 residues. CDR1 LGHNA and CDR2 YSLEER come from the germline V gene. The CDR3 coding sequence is TGCGCCAGCAGCCAAGAATTGTGGCAGGGGAGTACCTACGAGCAGTACTTC. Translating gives CASSQELWQGSTYEQYF.

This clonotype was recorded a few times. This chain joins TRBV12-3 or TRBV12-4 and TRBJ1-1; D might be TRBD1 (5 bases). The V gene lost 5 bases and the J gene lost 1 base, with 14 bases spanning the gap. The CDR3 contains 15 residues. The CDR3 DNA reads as TGTGCCAGCAGTCCTACCGCGACAGAGAACACTGAAGCTTTCTTT. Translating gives CASSPTATENTEAFF.

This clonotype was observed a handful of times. The CDR3 loop reads CASREHEPGPPYF. For the CDR3, the DNA is TGTGCCAGCAGGGAACACGAACCGGGCCCTCCGTACTTC. The chain is built from TRBV2 and TRBJ2-4; no clear D gene. V was shortened by 6 bases and J by 15 bases, with 21 bases between the two germline ends. The CDR3 is made up of 13 amino acids. The germline gives CDR1 SNHLY, CDR2 FYNNEI.

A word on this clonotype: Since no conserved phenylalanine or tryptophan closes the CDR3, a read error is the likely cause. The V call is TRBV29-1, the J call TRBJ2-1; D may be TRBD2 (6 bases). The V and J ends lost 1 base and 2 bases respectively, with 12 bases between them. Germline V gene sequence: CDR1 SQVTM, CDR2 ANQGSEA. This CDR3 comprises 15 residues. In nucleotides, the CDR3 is TGCAGCGTTGAAGGCTGGGGGGAGACCTACAATGAGCAGTTCGTC. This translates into CSVEGWGETYNEQFV.

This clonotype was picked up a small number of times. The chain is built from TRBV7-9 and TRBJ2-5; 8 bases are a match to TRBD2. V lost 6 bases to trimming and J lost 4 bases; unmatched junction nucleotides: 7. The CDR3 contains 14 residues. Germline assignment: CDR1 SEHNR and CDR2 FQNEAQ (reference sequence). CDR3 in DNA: TGTGCCAGCAGTCAAAGCGGGGGCCGAGAGACCCAGTACTTC. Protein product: CASSQSGGRETQYF.

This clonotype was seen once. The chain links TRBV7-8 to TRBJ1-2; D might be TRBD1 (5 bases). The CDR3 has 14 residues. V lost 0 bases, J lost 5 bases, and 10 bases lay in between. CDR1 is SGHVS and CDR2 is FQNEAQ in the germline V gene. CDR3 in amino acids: CASSLALAGYGYTF. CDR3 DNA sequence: TGTGCCAGCAGCTTAGCTCTAGCAGGGTATGGCTACACCTTC.

Written as DNA, the CDR3 is TGTGCCAGCAGCCGGGACACGGGATTTCAAGAGACCCAGTACTTC. Its translation: CASSRDTGFQETQYF. This chain joins TRBV12-3 or TRBV12-4 and TRBJ2-5, with D tentatively TRBD1 (6 bases). V was trimmed by 6 bases and J by 2 bases, leaving 16 bases between them. The CDR3 contains 15 residues.

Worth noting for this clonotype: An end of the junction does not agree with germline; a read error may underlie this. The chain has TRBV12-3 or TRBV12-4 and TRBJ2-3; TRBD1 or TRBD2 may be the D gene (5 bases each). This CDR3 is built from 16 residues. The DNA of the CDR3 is TGTGCCAGCAGTCCCTCCGGCAGGGAGACACCAGATACGGAGTATTTC. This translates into CASSPSGRETPDTEYF.

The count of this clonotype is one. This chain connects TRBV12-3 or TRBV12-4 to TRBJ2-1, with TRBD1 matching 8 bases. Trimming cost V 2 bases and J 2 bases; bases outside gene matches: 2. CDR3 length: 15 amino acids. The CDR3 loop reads CASSLRQGTYNEQFF. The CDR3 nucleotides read TGTGCCAGCAGTTTACGACAGGGGACCTACAATGAGCAGTTCTTC.

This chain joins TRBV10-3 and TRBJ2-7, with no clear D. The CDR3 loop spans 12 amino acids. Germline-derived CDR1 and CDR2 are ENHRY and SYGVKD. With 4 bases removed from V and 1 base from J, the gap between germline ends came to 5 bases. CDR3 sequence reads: CAISASSYEQYF. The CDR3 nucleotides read TGTGCCATCAGTGCGTCTTCCTACGAGCAGTACTTC.

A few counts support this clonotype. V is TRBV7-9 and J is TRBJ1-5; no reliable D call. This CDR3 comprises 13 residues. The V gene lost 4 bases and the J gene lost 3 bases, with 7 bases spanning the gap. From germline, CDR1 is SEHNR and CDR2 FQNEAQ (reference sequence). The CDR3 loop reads CASSSGINQPQHF. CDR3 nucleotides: TGTGCCAGCAGCTCCGGGATCAATCAGCCCCAGCATTTT.

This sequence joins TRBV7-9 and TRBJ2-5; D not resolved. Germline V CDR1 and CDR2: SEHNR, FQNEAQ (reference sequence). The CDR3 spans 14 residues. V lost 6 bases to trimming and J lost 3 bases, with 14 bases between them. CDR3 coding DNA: TGTGCCAGCAGTCCTGGGGATTTCGAAGAGACCCAGTACTTC. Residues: CASSPGDFEETQYF.

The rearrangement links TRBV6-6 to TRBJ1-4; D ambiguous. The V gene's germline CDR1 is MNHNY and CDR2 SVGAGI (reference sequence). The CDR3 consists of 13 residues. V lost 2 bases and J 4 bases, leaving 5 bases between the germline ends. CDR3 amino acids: CASSYVFNEKLFF. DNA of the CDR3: TGTGCCAGCAGTTACGTTTTTAATGAAAAACTGTTTTTT.

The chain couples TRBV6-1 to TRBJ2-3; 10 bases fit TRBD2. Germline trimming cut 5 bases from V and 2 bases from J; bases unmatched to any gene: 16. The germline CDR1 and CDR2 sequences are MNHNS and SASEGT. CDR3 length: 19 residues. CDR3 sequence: CASSLTTSGELPFTDTQYF. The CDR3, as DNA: TGTGCCAGCAGTCTCACTACTAGCGGGGAACTCCCCTTCACAGATACGCAGTATTTT.

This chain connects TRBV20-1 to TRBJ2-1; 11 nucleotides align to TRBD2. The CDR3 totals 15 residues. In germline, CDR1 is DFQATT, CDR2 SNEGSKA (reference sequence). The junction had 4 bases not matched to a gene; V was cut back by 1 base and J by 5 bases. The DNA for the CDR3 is TGCAGTGCTAGAGGAACTAGCGGGGGAAACAATGAGCAGTTCTTC. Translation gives CSARGTSGGNNEQFF.

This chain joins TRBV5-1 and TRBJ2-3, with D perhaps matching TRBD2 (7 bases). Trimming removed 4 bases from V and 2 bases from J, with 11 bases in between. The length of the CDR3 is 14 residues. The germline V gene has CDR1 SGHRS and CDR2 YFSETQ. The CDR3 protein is CASSQGTTTDTQYF. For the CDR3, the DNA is TGCGCCAGCAGCCAGGGGACTACCACAGATACGCAGTATTTT. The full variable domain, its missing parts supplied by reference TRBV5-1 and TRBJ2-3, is KAGVTQTPRYLIKTRGQQVTLSCSPISGHRSVSWYQQTPGQGLQFLFEYFSETQRNKGNFPGRFSGRQFSNSRSEMNVSTLELGDSALYLCASSQGTTTDTQYFGPGTRLTVL.

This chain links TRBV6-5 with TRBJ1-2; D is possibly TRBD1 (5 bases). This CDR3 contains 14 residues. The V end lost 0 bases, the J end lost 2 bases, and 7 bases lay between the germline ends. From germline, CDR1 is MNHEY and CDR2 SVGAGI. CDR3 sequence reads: CASSYSGTNYGYTF. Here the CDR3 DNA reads TGTGCCAGCAGTTACTCCGGGACGAACTATGGCTACACCTTC.

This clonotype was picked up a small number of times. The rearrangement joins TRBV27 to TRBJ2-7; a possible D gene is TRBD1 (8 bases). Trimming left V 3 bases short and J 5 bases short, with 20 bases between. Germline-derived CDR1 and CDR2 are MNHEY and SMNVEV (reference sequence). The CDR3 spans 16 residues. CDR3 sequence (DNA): TGTGCCAGCAGTTTGGGGGGGGGACAGGTCTGGAACGAGCAGTACTTC. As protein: CASSLGGGQVWNEQYF.

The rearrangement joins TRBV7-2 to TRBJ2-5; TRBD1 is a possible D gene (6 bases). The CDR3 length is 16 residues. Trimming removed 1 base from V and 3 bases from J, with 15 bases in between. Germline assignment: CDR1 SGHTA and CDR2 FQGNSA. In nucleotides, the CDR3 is TGTGCCAGCAGCTTAGGGATCTGGGGGCAGGAAGAGACCCAGTACTTC. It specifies CASSLGIWGQEETQYF.

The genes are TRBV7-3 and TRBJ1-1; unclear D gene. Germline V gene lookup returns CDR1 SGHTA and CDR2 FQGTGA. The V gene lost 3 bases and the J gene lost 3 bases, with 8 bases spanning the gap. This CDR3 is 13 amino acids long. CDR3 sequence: CASSLGRHTEAFF. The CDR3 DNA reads TGTGCCAGCAGCTTGGGCAGGCACACTGAAGCTTTCTTT.